This section outlines one T cell receptor (beta chain) sequence together with its context. MiXCR, run by TCRdb on the 5' RACE reads, gives a single entry per CDR3 protein. Of some 58,000 distinct CDR3 sequences listed, 13% are singletons. This sample is drawn from a study of early T cells in non-severe SARS-CoV-2 infection. Per the germline V gene, CDR1 is LNHNV and CDR2 is YYDKDF (reference sequence). This CDR3 comprises 13 residues. V was pared by 3 bases and J by 3 bases, with 7 bases between. The sample was whole blood. The clonotype was recovered from an adult who was a healthcare worker with PCR-confirmed SARS-CoV-2 infection or an uninfected control (not recorded which). The chain combines TRBV15 with TRBJ2-3; D gene unclear. CDR3 in amino acids: CATSRGGTDTQYF. Here the CDR3 DNA reads TGTGCCACCAGCAGGGGTGGTACAGATACGCAGTATTTT. The full variable domain, with the rest looked up from reference TRBV15 and TRBJ2-3, is DAMVIQNPRYQVTQFGKPVTLSCSQTLNHNVMYWYQQKSSQAPKLLFHYYDKDFNNEADTPDNFQSRRPNTSFCFLDIRSPGLGDTAMYLCATSRGGTDTQYFGPGTRLTVL.